This T cell receptor beta chain emerged from a study of blood T cell repertoires in COVID-19. Germline CDR1 is LGHDT and CDR2 is YNNKEL (reference sequence). The V and J ends lost 1 base and 14 bases respectively, with 9 bases between them. The CDR3 has 12 residues. Produced via immunoSEQ multiplex PCR; TCRdb's table is partial and in-frame only. The table has more than 200,000 clones, 65% to 90% seen once. This clone was picked up a small number of times. This receptor was taken from a woman at least 80 years old with active or convalescent COVID-19. The rearrangement uses TRBV3-1 (or the pseudogene TRBV3-2) and TRBJ1-6; D call uncertain. Sequencing was carried out using peripheral blood. In DNA, the CDR3 is TGTGCCAGCAGCCAAGGCGGCACGGCCCTCCACTTT. It is translated as CASSQGGTALHF.